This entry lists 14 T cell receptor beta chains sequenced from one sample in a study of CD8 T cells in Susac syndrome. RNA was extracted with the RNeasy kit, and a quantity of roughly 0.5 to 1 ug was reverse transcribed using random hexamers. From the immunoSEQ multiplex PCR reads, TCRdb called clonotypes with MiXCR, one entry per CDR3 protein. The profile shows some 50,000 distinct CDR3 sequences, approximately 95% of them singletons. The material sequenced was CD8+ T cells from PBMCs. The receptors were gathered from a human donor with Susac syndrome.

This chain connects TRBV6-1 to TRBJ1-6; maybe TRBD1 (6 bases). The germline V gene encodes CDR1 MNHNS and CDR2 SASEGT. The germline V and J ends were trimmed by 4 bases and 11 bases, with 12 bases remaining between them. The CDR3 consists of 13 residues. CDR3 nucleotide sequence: TGTGCCAGCAGTGCCACAGGGAATCCACCCCTCCACTTT. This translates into CASSATGNPPLHF.

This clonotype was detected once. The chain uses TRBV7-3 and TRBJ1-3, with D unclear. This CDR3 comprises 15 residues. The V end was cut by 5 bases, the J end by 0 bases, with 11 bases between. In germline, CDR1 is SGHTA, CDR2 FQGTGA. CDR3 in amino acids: CASSPDASSGNTIYF. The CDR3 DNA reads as TGTGCCAGCAGCCCCGACGCGAGCTCTGGAAACACCATATATTTT.

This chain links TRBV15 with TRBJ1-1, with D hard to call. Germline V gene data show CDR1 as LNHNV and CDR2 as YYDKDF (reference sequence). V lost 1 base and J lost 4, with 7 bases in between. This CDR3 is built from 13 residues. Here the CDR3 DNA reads TGTGCCACCAGCAGAGTCGCGGCCACTGAAGCTTTCTTT. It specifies CATSRVAATEAFF.

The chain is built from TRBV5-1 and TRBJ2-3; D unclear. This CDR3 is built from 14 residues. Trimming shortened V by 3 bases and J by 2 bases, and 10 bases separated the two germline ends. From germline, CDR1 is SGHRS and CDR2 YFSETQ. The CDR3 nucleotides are TGCGCCAGCAGCTCTCGGGCTCCCACAGATACGCAGTATTTT. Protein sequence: CASSSRAPTDTQYF.

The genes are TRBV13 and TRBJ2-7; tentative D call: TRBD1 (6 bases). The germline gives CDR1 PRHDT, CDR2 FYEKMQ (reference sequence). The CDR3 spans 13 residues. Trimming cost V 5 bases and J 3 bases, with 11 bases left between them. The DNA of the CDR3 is TGTGCCAGCAGCGCAGGGGTCGGCTACGAGCAGTACTTC. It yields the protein CASSAGVGYEQYF.

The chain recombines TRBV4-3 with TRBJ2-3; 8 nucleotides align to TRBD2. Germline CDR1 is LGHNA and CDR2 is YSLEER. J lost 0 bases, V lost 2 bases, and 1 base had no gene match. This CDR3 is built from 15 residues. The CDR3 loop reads CASSQIAGSTDTQYF. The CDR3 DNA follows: TGCGCCAGCAGCCAAATAGCGGGGAGCACAGATACGCAGTATTTT.

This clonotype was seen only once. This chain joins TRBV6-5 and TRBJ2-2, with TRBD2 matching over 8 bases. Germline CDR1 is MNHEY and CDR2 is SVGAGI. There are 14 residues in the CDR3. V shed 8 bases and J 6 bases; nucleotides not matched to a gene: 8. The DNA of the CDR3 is TGTGCCAGCCATTCAGCGGGGGTTGCCGGGGAGCTGTTTTTT. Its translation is CASHSAGVAGELFF.

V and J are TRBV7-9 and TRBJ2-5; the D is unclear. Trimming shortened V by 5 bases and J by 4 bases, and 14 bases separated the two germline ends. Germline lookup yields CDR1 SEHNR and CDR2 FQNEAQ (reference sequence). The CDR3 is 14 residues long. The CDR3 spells CASSLDWVGETQYF. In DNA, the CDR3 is TGTGCCAGCAGCCTAGATTGGGTCGGAGAGACCCAGTACTTC.

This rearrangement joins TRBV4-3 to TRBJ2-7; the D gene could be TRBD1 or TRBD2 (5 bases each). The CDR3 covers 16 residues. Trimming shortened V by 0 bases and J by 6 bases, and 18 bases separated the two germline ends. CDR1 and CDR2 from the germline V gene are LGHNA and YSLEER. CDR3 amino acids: CASSQDRSWGSGEQYF. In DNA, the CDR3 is TGCGCCAGCAGCCAAGATCGTAGTTGGGGGTCAGGCGAGCAGTACTTC.

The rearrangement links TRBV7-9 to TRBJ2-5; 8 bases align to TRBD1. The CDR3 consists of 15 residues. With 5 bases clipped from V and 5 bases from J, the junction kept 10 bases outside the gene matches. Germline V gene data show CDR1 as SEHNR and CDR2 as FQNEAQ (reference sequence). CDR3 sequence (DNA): TGTGCCAGCAGCCGAAGACAGGGGCAAAACGAGACCCAGTACTTC. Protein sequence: CASSRRQGQNETQYF. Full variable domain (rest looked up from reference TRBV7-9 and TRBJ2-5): DTGVSQNPRHKITKRGQNVTFRCDPISEHNRLYWYRQTLGQGPEFLTYFQNEAQLEKSRLLSDRFSAERPKGSFSTLEIQRTEQGDSAMYLCASSRRQGQNETQYFGPGTRLLVL.

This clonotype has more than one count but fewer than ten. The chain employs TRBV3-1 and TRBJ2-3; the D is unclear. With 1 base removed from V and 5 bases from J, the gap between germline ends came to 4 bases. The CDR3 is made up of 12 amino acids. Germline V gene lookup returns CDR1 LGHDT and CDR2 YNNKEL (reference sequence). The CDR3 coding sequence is TGTGCCAGCAGCCAAGGTTTAGATACGCAGTATTTT. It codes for CASSQGLDTQYF.

The CDR3 sequence is CASSIDGTEYNEQFF. The CDR3 DNA reads TGTGCCAGTAGTATAGATGGGACAGAGTACAATGAGCAGTTCTTC. V and J are TRBV19 and TRBJ2-1; 7 bases are shared with TRBD1. The V gene end was trimmed by 0 bases and the J gene end by 4 bases; junction bases not matched to a gene: 3. CDR1 is LNHDA and CDR2 is SQIVND in the germline V gene (reference sequence). The CDR3 is 15 amino acids.

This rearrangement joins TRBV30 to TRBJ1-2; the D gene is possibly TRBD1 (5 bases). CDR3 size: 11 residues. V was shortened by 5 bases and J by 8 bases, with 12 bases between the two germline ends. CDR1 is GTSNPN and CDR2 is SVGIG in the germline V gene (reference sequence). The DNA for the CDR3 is TGTGCCTGGGCCCCGGGGCGCGGCTACACCTTC. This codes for CAWAPGRGYTF.

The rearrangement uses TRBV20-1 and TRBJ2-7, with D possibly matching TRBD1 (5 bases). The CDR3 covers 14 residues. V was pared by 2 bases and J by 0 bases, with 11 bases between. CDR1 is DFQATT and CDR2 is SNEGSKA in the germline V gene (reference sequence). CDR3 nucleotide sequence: TGCAGTGCTAGATCATCAGGGTCCTCCTACGAGCAGTACTTC. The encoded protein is CSARSSGSSYEQYF.